Each of the 18 T cell receptor beta chains below was sequenced from the same sample in a study of molecular identifiers for immune sequencing clone quantification (dated by TCRdb to between 2018 and 2020). The library was obtained by PCR. TCRdb records Illumina HiSeq 4000 as the sequencer. TCRdb trimmed public reads at Q25 via fastp, called clones via MiXCR and kept in-frame beta chains. Identical CDR3 protein sequences are pooled into one entry, listed with their most common genes and DNA. The sample records 250,000 to 400,000 distinct CDR3 sequences, roughly a fifth of which are singletons. Of the sample, approximately 0.85% falls within the top ten clones. Specimen: naive CD8+ T cells from blood, with Jurkat cell RNA spiked in. Interpreted using the paper, the cell subset or site label stands for: FACS-sorted CD8+CD4-CCR7+CD45RA+ naive T cells. The receptor set was obtained from a human donor in good health. Some libraries in this study had Jurkat cell RNA spiked in.

Comments on this clonotype: This may come from a read error, since a much larger clone is one base off. V gene TRBV27 combines with J gene TRBJ2-3; D remains ambiguous. In germline, CDR1 is MNHEY, CDR2 SMNVEV (reference sequence). The length of the CDR3 is 14 residues. Written as DNA, the CDR3 is TGTGCCAGCGCTGACGGCTTCAGCACAGATACGCGGTATTTT. It yields the protein CASADGFSTDTRYF.

To note about this clonotype: This may come from a read error, since a much larger clone is one base off. V usage is TRBV30 and J usage is TRBJ2-2; D is possibly TRBD2 (6 bases). This CDR3 comprises 16 residues. Germline CDR1 and CDR2: GTSNPN and SVGIG (reference sequence). The chain's CDR3 is CAWSVPSALNTGGLFF. Written as DNA, the CDR3 is TGTGCCTGGAGTGTACCCAGCGCTCTTAACACCGGGGGGCTGTTTTTT. Full variable domain (missing parts from reference TRBV30 and TRBJ2-2): SQTIHQWPATLVQPVGSPLSLECTVEGTSNPNLYWYRQAAGRGLQLLFYSVGIGQISSEVPQNLSASRPQDRQFILSSKKLLLSDSGFYLCAWSVPSALNTGGLFFGEGSRLTVL.

This clonotype was observed at least ten times. The rearrangement links TRBV9 to TRBJ2-3; 9 nucleotides match TRBD2. The length of the CDR3 is 16 residues. V was pared by 2 bases and J by 2 bases, with 6 bases of the junction left unmatched. Germline assignment: CDR1 SGDLS and CDR2 YYNGEE. The CDR3 DNA reads as TGTGCCAGCAGCGTTCATTTAGCGGGGGTCACAGATACGCAGTATTTT. Translating gives CASSVHLAGVTDTQYF.

This clonotype has a handful of counts. The J gene is TRBJ2-2, the V gene TRBV29-1; the D gene is possibly TRBD1 (5 bases). Germline assignment: CDR1 SQVTM and CDR2 ANQGSEA. Trimming shortened V by 0 bases and J by 0 bases, and 17 bases separated the two germline ends. The CDR3 has 18 amino acids. The CDR3 protein is CSVEDRSGLGANTGELFF. The CDR3 nucleotides are TGCAGCGTTGAAGATCGGTCAGGGTTGGGTGCGAACACCGGGGAGCTGTTTTTT.

This clonotype has a count of ten or more. The CDR3 here is CATSDSGAFMGQYF. In DNA, the CDR3 is TGTGCCACCAGTGATTCTGGGGCGTTTATGGGGCAGTACTTC. V usage is TRBV24-1 and J usage is TRBJ2-7, with TRBD1 as a possible D gene (5 bases). The V gene lost 2 bases and the J gene lost 9 bases, with 16 bases spanning the gap. This CDR3 is 14 amino acids long. Germline V gene lookup returns CDR1 KGHDR and CDR2 SFDVKD.

Details on this clonotype: A single base separates this from a much larger clone, so it may be a read error. The V call is TRBV12-3 or TRBV12-4, the J call TRBJ2-2, with TRBD1 matching 7 bases. This CDR3 is built from 17 residues. The CDR3 loop reads CASSFRIGTANTAELFF. In nucleotides, the CDR3 is TGTGCCAGCAGTTTTCGGATCGGGACAGCGAACACCGCGGAGCTGTTTTTT.

At least ten counts were recorded for this clonotype. This rearrangement joins TRBV2 to TRBJ2-3; TRBD1 or TRBD2 may be the D gene (5 bases each). The length of the CDR3 is 16 residues. Germline V gene lookup returns CDR1 SNHLY and CDR2 FYNNEI. Between the trimmed V and J ends, which lost 6 bases and 0 bases, there was a span of 16 bases. The CDR3 region has the DNA TGTGCCAGCAGCCTAGCTTTGACAGCTAGCACAGATACGCAGTATTTT. As protein: CASSLALTASTDTQYF. Variable domain in full (rest from reference TRBV2 and TRBJ2-3): EPEVTQTPSHQVTQMGQEVILRCVPISNHLYFYWYRQILGQKVEFLVSFYNNEISEKSEIFDDQFSVERPDGSNFTLKIRSTKLEDSAMYFCASSLALTASTDTQYFGPGTRLTVL.

In its sample, this clonotype was seen many times. The chain is built from TRBV29-1 and TRBJ2-1; TRBD2 matches 7 bases. Trimming took 4 bases from V and 4 from J; bases not matched to a gene: 7. This CDR3 is built from 14 residues. Germline V CDR1 and CDR2: SQVTM, ANQGSEA. CDR3 sequence: CSVGEAGLYNEQFF. The CDR3 DNA reads as TGCAGCGTTGGGGAAGCGGGACTATACAATGAGCAGTTCTTC.

There are a few counts of this clonotype. The chain employs TRBV7-9 and TRBJ1-1; possibly TRBD1 for D (5 bases). The CDR3 is 15 amino acids. V was shortened by 4 bases and J by 1 base, with 13 bases between the two germline ends. Per the germline V gene, CDR1 is SEHNR and CDR2 is FQNEAQ (reference sequence). CDR3 coding DNA: TGTGCCAGCAGCTCCTCCGGGACTCAGAACACTGAAGCTTTCTTT. It translates to CASSSSGTQNTEAFF.

This chain connects TRBV7-9 to TRBJ2-5; D remains unclear. V lost 0 bases to trimming and J lost 0 bases, with 8 bases between them. The CDR3 runs to 15 residues. Germline CDR1 is SEHNR and CDR2 is FQNEAQ (reference sequence). CDR3 DNA: TGTGCCAGCAGCTTAGCAGAGATCTACCAAGAGACCCAGTACTTC. It specifies CASSLAEIYQETQYF.

The chain uses TRBV2 and TRBJ1-2, with 10 bases matching TRBD1. Germline loops: CDR1 SNHLY, CDR2 FYNNEI. The junction had 7 bases not matched to a gene; V was cut back by 6 bases and J by 0 bases. The CDR3 is 16 amino acids. The CDR3 is CASSEPGQGTNYGYTF. CDR3 nucleotides: TGTGCCAGCAGCGAGCCGGGACAGGGGACTAACTATGGCTACACCTTC.

This chain joins TRBV4-3 and TRBJ1-1, with TRBD1 matching over 7 bases. CDR3 length: 14 amino acids. V was pared by 1 base and J by 5 bases, with 4 bases of the junction left unmatched. Germline assignment: CDR1 LGHNA and CDR2 YSLEER. The CDR3, as DNA: TGCGCCAGCAGCCAAGTGGGCAGGGGGACTGAAGCTTTCTTT. Protein sequence: CASSQVGRGTEAFF.

A note on this clonotype: One end of the junction varies from germline; a read error may be responsible. The rearrangement uses TRBV24-1 and TRBJ2-1; D remains ambiguous. Germline loops: CDR1 KGHDR, CDR2 SFDVKD. The CDR3 runs 13 residues. The CDR3 protein is CATSDTRDNEPFF. In nucleotides, the CDR3 is TGTGCCACCAGTGATACACGCGACAATGAGCCGTTCTTC.

This clonotype appeared many times. The rearrangement links TRBV20-1 to TRBJ2-4; TRBD2 matches 16 bases. With 6 bases clipped from V and 9 bases from J, the junction kept 8 bases outside the gene matches. The CDR3 runs 15 residues. Germline lookup yields CDR1 DFQATT and CDR2 SNEGSKA (reference sequence). The CDR3: CSAMGLAGGQIIQYF. CDR3 nucleotides: TGCAGTGCAATGGGACTAGCGGGAGGGCAAATCATTCAGTACTTC.

Regarding this clonotype: This may stem from a read error, because a much larger clone lies one nucleotide away. The chain carries TRBV27 and TRBJ1-5, with 12 bases fitting TRBD1. The CDR3 has 14 residues. CDR1 is MNHEY and CDR2 is SMNVEV in the germline V gene (reference sequence). DNA for the CDR3: TGTGCCAGCAGGGGACAGGGGGCTTATCAGTCCCAGCATTTT. This translates into CASRGQGAYQSQHF.

There are many counts of this clonotype. The chain joins TRBV6-6 to TRBJ2-7; D perhaps matches TRBD1 (6 bases). Per the germline V gene, CDR1 is MNHNY and CDR2 is SVGAGI (reference sequence). The CDR3 consists of 14 residues. Between the trimmed V and J ends, which lost 0 bases and 3 bases, there was a span of 9 bases. The CDR3 region is CASSYSEGGYEQYF. CDR3 nucleotide sequence: TGTGCCAGCAGTTACTCGGAAGGGGGCTACGAGCAGTACTTC.

This clonotype was picked up many times. The chain joins TRBV20-1 to TRBJ2-7, with a possible D match to TRBD1 (5 bases). The CDR3 runs to 12 residues. Trimming took off 3 bases at V and 3 bases at J, with 9 bases between the two ends. Germline loops: CDR1 DFQATT, CDR2 SNEGSKA (reference sequence). The CDR3 DNA follows: TGCAGTGCTAGTGACAGAAACTACGAGCAGTACTTC. It yields the protein CSASDRNYEQYF.

This clonotype was seen a single time. A much larger clone lies a single base off, so this may be a read error. The chain employs TRBV6-5 and TRBJ2-5, with TRBD2 as a possible D gene (6 bases). CDR3 size: 13 residues. Germline V lookup: CDR1 MNHEY, CDR2 SVGAGI. DNA for the CDR3: TGTGTCAGCAGTTACTCGGGGGTGGAGACCCAGTACTTC. It is translated as CVSSYSGVETQYF.